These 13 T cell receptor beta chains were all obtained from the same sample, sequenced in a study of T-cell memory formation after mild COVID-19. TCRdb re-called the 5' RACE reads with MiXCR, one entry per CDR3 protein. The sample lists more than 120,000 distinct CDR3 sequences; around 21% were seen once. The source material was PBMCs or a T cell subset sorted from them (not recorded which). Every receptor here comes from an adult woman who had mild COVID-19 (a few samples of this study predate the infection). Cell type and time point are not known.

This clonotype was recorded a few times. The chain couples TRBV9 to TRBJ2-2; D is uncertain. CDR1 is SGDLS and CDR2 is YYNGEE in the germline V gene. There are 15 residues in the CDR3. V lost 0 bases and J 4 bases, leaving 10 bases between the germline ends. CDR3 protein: CASSVESWPTGELFF. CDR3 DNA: TGTGCCAGCAGCGTAGAGAGTTGGCCCACCGGGGAGCTGTTTTTT. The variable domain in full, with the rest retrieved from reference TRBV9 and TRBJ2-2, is DSGVTQTPKHLITATGQRVTLRCSPRSGDLSVYWYQQSLDQGLQFLIQYYNGEERAKGNILERFSAQQFPDLHSELNLSSLELGDSALYFCASSVESWPTGELFFGEGSRLTVL.

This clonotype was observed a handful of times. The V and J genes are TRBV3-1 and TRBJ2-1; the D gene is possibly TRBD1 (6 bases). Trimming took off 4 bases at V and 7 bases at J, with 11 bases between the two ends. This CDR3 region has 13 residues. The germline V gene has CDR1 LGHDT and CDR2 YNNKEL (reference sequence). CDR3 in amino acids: CASSPQGWNEQFF. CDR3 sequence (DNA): TGTGCCAGCAGCCCCCAGGGGTGGAATGAGCAGTTCTTC.

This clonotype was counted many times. The CDR3 DNA follows: TGCGCCAGCAGTTCTGGACTAGCGGGAGATACGCAGTATTTT. This sequence encodes CASSSGLAGDTQYF. The V call is TRBV5-1, the J call TRBJ2-3, with 11 bases lining up with TRBD2. Germline V gene data show CDR1 as SGHRS and CDR2 as YFSETQ. The CDR3 runs to 14 residues. The ends lost 5 bases at V and 5 bases at J; junction bases unmatched: 4.

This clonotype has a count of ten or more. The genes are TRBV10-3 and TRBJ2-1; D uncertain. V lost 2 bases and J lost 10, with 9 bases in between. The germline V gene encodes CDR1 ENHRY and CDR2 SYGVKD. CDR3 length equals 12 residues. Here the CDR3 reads CAISEAVGEQFF. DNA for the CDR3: TGTGCCATCAGTGAGGCTGTGGGGGAGCAGTTCTTC.

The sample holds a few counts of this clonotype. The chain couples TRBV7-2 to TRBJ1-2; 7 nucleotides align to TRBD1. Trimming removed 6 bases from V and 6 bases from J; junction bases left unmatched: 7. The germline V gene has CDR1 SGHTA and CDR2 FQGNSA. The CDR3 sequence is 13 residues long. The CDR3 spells CASSWQGGNGYTF. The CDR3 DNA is TGTGCCAGCAGTTGGCAGGGGGGGAATGGCTACACCTTC.

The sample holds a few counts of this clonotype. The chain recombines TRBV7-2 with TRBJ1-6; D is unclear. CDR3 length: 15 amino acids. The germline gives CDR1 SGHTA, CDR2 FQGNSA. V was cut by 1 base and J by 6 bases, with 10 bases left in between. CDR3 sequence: CASSLGARSNSPLHF. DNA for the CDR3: TGTGCCAGCAGCTTAGGGGCCAGAAGTAATTCACCCCTCCACTTT.

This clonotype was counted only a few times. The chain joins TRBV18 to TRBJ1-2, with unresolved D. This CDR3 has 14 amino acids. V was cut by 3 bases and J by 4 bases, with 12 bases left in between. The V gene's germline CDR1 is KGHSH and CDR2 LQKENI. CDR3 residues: CASSPGQTLYGYTF. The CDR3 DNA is TGTGCCAGCTCACCCGGCCAGACTCTCTATGGCTACACCTTC.

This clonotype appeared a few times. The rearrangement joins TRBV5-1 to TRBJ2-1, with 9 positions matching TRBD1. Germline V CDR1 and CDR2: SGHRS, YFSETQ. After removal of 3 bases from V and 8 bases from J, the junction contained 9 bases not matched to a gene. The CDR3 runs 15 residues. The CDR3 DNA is TGCGCCAGCAGCTCCCGGGACAGGGATGGTGATGAGCAGTTCTTC. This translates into CASSSRDRDGDEQFF.

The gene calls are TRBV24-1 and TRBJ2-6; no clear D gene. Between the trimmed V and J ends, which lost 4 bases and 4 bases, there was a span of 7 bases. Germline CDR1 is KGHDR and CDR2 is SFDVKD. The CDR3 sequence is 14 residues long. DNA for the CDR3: TGTGCCACCAGTGACCCGAGCGGGGCCAACGTCCTGACTTTC. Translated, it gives CATSDPSGANVLTF.

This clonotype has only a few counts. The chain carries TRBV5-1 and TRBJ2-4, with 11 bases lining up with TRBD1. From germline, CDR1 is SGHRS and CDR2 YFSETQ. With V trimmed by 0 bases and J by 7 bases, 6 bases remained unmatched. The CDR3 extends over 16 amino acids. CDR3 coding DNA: TGCGCCAGCAGCTTGGTAGGACAGGGGGCGTCGAACATTCAGTACTTC. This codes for CASSLVGQGASNIQYF.

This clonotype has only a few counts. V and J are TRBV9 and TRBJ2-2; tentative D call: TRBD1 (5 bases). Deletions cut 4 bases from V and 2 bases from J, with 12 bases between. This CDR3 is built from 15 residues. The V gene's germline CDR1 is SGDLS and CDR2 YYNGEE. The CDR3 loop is CASSTDTTNTGELFF. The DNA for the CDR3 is TGTGCCAGCAGCACGGACACAACTAACACCGGGGAGCTGTTTTTT.

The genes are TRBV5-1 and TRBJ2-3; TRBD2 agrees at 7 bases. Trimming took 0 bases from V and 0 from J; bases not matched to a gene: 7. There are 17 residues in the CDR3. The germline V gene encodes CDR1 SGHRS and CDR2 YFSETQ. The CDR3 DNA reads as TGCGCCAGCAGCTTGGCGGCAGCGGGGCCCAGCACAGATACGCAGTATTTT. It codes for CASSLAAAGPSTDTQYF.

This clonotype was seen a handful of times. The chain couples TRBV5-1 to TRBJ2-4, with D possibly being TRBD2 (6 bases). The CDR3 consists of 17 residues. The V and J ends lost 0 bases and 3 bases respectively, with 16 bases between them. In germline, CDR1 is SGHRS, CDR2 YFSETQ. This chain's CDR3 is CASSLEETGGVKNIQYF. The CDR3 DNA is TGCGCCAGCAGCTTGGAAGAGACCGGCGGGGTCAAAAACATTCAGTACTTC.